Listed below are T cell receptor beta chains from one sample, sequenced in a study of identical twins. TCRdb itself ran the 5' RACE reads through MiXCR, one entry per CDR3 protein. The sample lists 450,000 or so distinct CDR3 sequences; roughly 13% were seen once. A further study also used this sample, focusing on yellow fever vaccine responses in identical twins.

Source material: CD4+ T cells sorted from blood. These TCRs come from a woman aged 18-29 years in good health. The CDR3 runs from the conserved cysteine through the conserved F or W. The order of the fields is D gene, clone size, CDR3 length, J gene, V gene, CDR3 DNA, CDR3 protein. D genes are given only for firm matches. Size tells how often a clone was seen (once, few, many) or the class of an expanded clone, and some rows leave it out.

D: .; size: few; length: 13; J: TRBJ1-2; V: TRBV20-1; DNA: TGCAGTGCTGCGACTAAAGCTAACTATGGCTACACCTTC; CDR3: CSAATKANYGYTF
D: .; size: .; length: 15; J: TRBJ2-7; V: TRBV11-2; DNA: TGTGCCAGCAGCTTAACCGGGACCCCGAGCTCCGAGCAGTACTTC; CDR3: CASSLTGTPSSEQYF
D: .; size: .; length: 15; J: TRBJ2-3; V: TRBV4-2; DNA: TGTGCCAGCAGCCGAGAGTACGGGGGCCAGGATACGCAGTATTTT; CDR3: CASSREYGGQDTQYF
D: .; size: few; length: 14; J: TRBJ1-2; V: TRBV20-1; DNA: TGCAGTGCTAGACAAACAGCTTCTAACTATGGCTACACCTTC; CDR3: CSARQTASNYGYTF
D: .; size: many; length: 12; J: TRBJ2-5; V: TRBV10-3; DNA: TGTGCCATCAGTGATAGAGGAGAGACCCAGTACTTC; CDR3: CAISDRGETQYF
D: .; size: few; length: 15; J: TRBJ1-2; V: TRBV7-8; DNA: TGTGCCAGCAGCTTACTCGGGACTAGCCCATATGGCTACACCTTC; CDR3: CASSLLGTSPYGYTF
D: .; size: many; length: 13; J: TRBJ1-5; V: TRBV6-4; DNA: TGTGCCAGCAGCAGGGAAGGAGGCCAGCCCCAGCATTTT; CDR3: CASSREGGQPQHF
D: .; size: few; length: 14; J: TRBJ2-2; V: TRBV5-1; DNA: TGCGCCAGCAGCTTCTTAACTGATACCGGGGAGCTGTTTTTT; CDR3: CASSFLTDTGELFF
D: TRBD2; size: few; length: 21; J: TRBJ2-1; V: TRBV4-1; DNA: TGCGCCAGCAGCCAAGCTTGGGGGCCTGGACTAGCGGGAGGGCCGGGGAATGAGCAGTTCTTC; CDR3: CASSQAWGPGLAGGPGNEQFF
D: TRBD2; size: many; length: 15; J: TRBJ2-7; V: TRBV20-1; DNA: TGCAGTGCTAGTGGCTCTAGCGGGGAAGCCTACGAGCAGTACTTC; CDR3: CSASGSSGEAYEQYF
D: .; size: few; length: 12; J: TRBJ1-1; V: TRBV30; DNA: TGTGCCTGGAGCGGGAATAGCGTTGAAGCTTTCTTT; CDR3: CAWSGNSVEAFF
D: .; size: few; length: 15; J: TRBJ2-4; V: TRBV28; DNA: TGTGCCAGCAGTCAGGGGTCAATAGCCAAAAACATTCAGTACTTC; CDR3: CASSQGSIAKNIQYF
D: TRBD1; size: .; length: 15; J: TRBJ2-1; V: TRBV12-3/TRBV12-4; DNA: TGTGCCAGCAGCCGAACAGGGGGCGGACACAATGAGCAGTTCTTC; CDR3: CASSRTGGGHNEQFF
D: .; size: .; length: 14; J: TRBJ1-6; V: TRBV12-3/TRBV12-4; DNA: TGTGCCAGCAGTTTAGGACAGGCGAATTCACCCCTCCACTTT; CDR3: CASSLGQANSPLHF
D: TRBD1; size: .; length: 13; J: TRBJ1-1; V: TRBV30; DNA: TGTGCCTGGCGTGGGACAGGGAGCACTGAAGCTTTCTTT; CDR3: CAWRGTGSTEAFF
D: TRBD2; size: once; length: 16; J: TRBJ2-7; V: TRBV30; DNA: TGTGCCTGGGGTGGGGGGACTAGCGGGAGCTTCTACGAGCAGTACTTC; CDR3: CAWGGGTSGSFYEQYF
D: .; size: .; length: 13; J: TRBJ1-5; V: TRBV6-2/TRBV6-3; DNA: TGTGCCAGCAGTTACGGGGGGACCCCAGCCCAGCATTTT; CDR3: CASSYGGTPAQHF
D: .; size: many; length: 14; J: TRBJ2-2; V: TRBV28; DNA: TGTGCCAGCAGTTTAGTCGGGAACTCCGGGGAGCTGTTTTTT; CDR3: CASSLVGNSGELFF
D: TRBD1; size: few; length: 15; J: TRBJ2-7; V: TRBV20-1; DNA: TGCAGTGCCCCCGACCCTCGACAGGGGGCCTACGAGCAGTACTTC; CDR3: CSAPDPRQGAYEQYF
D: TRBD2; size: .; length: 15; J: TRBJ2-7; V: TRBV7-2; DNA: TGTGCATGCCGGCTAGCGGGCACTATACCCTACGAGCAGTACTTC; CDR3: CACRLAGTIPYEQYF
D: TRBD2; size: .; length: 13; J: TRBJ2-7; V: TRBV20-1; DNA: TGCAGTGCTACATGGAGCGGGAGCTACGAGCAGTACTTC; CDR3: CSATWSGSYEQYF
D: TRBD2; size: few; length: 16; J: TRBJ2-3; V: TRBV7-3; DNA: TGTGCCAGCAGCTTAACCGCGGGGGGCTACGCGGATACGCAGTATTTT; CDR3: CASSLTAGGYADTQYF
D: TRBD1; size: .; length: 20; J: TRBJ1-1; V: TRBV24-1; DNA: TGTGCCACCAGTGATTTGGGGGACAGGAAGCAGGAGTCTAGAGGCTCTGAAGCTTTCTTT; CDR3: CATSDLGDRKQESRGSEAFF
D: .; size: once; length: 15; J: TRBJ2-7; V: TRBV6-5; DNA: TGTGCCAGCAGTTACCGCCCGGACATCGCCAACGAGCAGTACTTC; CDR3: CASSYRPDIANEQYF
D: .; size: few; length: 15; J: TRBJ1-4; V: TRBV5-6; DNA: TGTGCCAGCAGCTTGGGGTGGGCAGCAAATGAAAAACTGTTTTTT; CDR3: CASSLGWAANEKLFF
D: .; size: .; length: 15; J: TRBJ2-3; V: TRBV20-1; DNA: TGCAGTGCTAGATCCTCGGGGCCTGGCACAGATACGCAGTATTTT; CDR3: CSARSSGPGTDTQYF
D: .; size: .; length: 16; J: TRBJ2-3; V: TRBV12-3/TRBV12-4; DNA: TGTGCCAGCGGCCCGCGGGGCGGGATACTTTCAGATACGCAGTATTTT; CDR3: CASGPRGGILSDTQYF
D: .; size: many; length: 14; J: TRBJ2-5; V: TRBV5-1; DNA: TGCGCCAGCAGCTTGGGGGGGCCTCCAGAGACCCAGTACTTC; CDR3: CASSLGGPPETQYF
D: TRBD2; size: many; length: 16; J: TRBJ2-2; V: TRBV12-3/TRBV12-4; DNA: TGTGCCAGCAGTGATCCGGGACTAGCGGGAGGCGGGGAGCTGTTTTTT; CDR3: CASSDPGLAGGGELFF
D: .; size: few; length: 14; J: TRBJ2-1; V: TRBV20-1; DNA: TGCAGTGCTCAAACCCGGGGGCCCGGGAATGAGCAGTTCTTC; CDR3: CSAQTRGPGNEQFF
D: TRBD2; size: .; length: 18; J: TRBJ2-3; V: TRBV6-5; DNA: TGTGCCAGCAGTTACTCGGGACTAGCGGGACCTTACACAGATACGCAGTATTTT; CDR3: CASSYSGLAGPYTDTQYF
D: .; size: few; length: 13; J: TRBJ2-5; V: TRBV28; DNA: TGTGCCAGCAGTTTAACAGGGCCCACGACCCAGTACTTC; CDR3: CASSLTGPTTQYF
D: .; size: .; length: 16; J: TRBJ2-4; V: TRBV3-1; DNA: TGTGCCAGCAGCCAAGAAAATACGGGCGTCAAAAACATTCAGTACTTC; CDR3: CASSQENTGVKNIQYF
D: .; size: many; length: 13; J: TRBJ2-7; V: TRBV12-3/TRBV12-4; DNA: TGTGCCAGCAGCCCCCACGACACGGGCGAGCAGTACTTC; CDR3: CASSPHDTGEQYF
D: .; size: once; length: 15; J: TRBJ1-5; V: TRBV19; DNA: TGTGCCAGTAGTATAGGGAGGGGTTTGGATCAGCCCCAGCATTTT; CDR3: CASSIGRGLDQPQHF